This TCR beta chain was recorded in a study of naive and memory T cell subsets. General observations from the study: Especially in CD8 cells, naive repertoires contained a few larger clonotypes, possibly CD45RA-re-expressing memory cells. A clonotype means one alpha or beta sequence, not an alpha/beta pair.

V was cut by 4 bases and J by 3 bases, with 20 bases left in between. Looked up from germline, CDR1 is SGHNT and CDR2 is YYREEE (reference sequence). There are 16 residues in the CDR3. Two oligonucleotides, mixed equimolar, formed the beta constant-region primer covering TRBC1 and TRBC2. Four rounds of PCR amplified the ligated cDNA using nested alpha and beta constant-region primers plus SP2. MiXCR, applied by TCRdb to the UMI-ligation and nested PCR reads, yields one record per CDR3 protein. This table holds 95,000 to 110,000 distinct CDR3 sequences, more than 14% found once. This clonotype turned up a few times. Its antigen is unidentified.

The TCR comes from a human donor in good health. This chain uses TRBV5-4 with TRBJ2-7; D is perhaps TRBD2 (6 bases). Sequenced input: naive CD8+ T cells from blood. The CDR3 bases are TGTGCCAGCAGCACGTACGCGGGACTCTCTAACTACGAGCAGTACTTC. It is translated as CASSTYAGLSNYEQYF.